In this sample, the clone carrying this TCR beta chain turned up a few times. Its antigen is still unknown. A read error may account for a junction end that differs from germline. The CDR3 covers 15 residues. Germline V gene data show CDR1 as SGHRS and CDR2 as YFSETQ. The source of the sample is a study of T cells in Graves' hyperthyroidism and ophthalmopathy. Background on the study: Peripheral blood draws took place at initial diagnosis, ahead of any treatment.

The study, taken as a whole, reports: From stable hyperthyroidism, ophthalmopathy was separated by a 13 V-J model.

Amplified TCR beta CDR3 regions derived from RNA transcripts. HTBI primers were used for first-round RT-PCR of the TCR CDR3. One entry per CDR3 protein, called by TCRdb with MiXCR from the multiplex PCR reads. The table includes a few hundred thousand distinct CDR3 sequences, about 15% detected once. Each patient was aged 18 to 65 and had newly diagnosed hyperthyroidism of under 2 months' duration. Patients were excluded because of uncontrolled infection, other autoimmune disease, pregnancy or lactation. This clonotype was sampled from a woman in her twenties or thirties with Graves' hyperthyroidism. The genes are TRBV5-1 and TRBJ2-7; D is possibly TRBD1 or TRBD2 (6 bases each). Sample: blood. The CDR3 loop is CASSSRGGGAYEQYF. The CDR3 DNA sequence: TGTGCCAGCAGCTCCAGGGGCGGAGGGGCCTACGAGCAGTACTTC.